The 2 T cell receptor beta chains given below trace back to one sample, sequenced in a study of T cells in Graves' hyperthyroidism and ophthalmopathy. Amplification targeted TCR beta CDR3 regions from RNA transcripts. During a first-round RT-PCR of the TCR CDR3, the HTBI primer set was used. TCRdb redid the calling of the multiplex PCR reads with MiXCR, one entry per CDR3 protein. Found here are approximately 530,000 distinct CDR3 sequences, approximately 16% of them singletons; the top ten hold about 18%. Sequencing used blood. These TCRs come from a woman aged 18-29 years with Graves' hyperthyroidism.

This chain joins TRBV20-1 and TRBJ2-1, with TRBD2 as a possible D gene (5 bases). Trimming cost V 0 bases and J 1 base, with 13 bases left between them. The CDR3 is made up of 16 amino acids. Germline CDR1 and CDR2: DFQATT and SNEGSKA (reference sequence). The DNA for the CDR3 is TGCAGTGCTAGAGATCAGGCGGGCCCGTCCTACAATGAGCAGTTCTTC. Protein product: CSARDQAGPSYNEQFF.

This clonotype was observed a few times. The chain has TRBV7-3 and TRBJ2-1; 8 bases map to TRBD2. This CDR3 is 13 amino acids long. J was trimmed by 6 bases and V by 5 bases; bases with no gene match: 3. The germline gives CDR1 SGHTA, CDR2 FQGTGA. CDR3 amino acids: CASSRGGFNEQFF. CDR3 DNA sequence: TGTGCCAGCAGCCGGGGGGGCTTCAATGAGCAGTTCTTC. Full variable domain (remainder filled in from reference TRBV7-3 and TRBJ2-1): GAGVSQTPSNKVTEKGKYVELRCDPISGHTALYWYRQSLGQGPEFLIYFQGTGAADDSGLPNDRFFAVRPEGSVSTLKIQRTERGDSAVYLCASSRGGFNEQFFGPGTRLTVL.